This T cell receptor (beta chain) was sequenced for a study of blood T cell repertoires in COVID-19. Whole-study context: Sites across the United States, Italy and Spain contributed samples from acute and convalescent COVID-19. In each case, the material was cDNA or gDNA derived from T cells, B-cell-depleted T cells, or PBMCs.

The CDR3 runs to 12 residues. CDR1 SNHLY and CDR2 FYNNEI come from the germline V gene. Authors' methods: How many nucleated cells were present was estimated from reference gene primer amplification. Profiled with immunoSEQ multiplex PCR; TCRdb holds only in-frame clones, not every one. V and J calls plus clone size are reproduced from that table; the DNA served to infer D and trimming. The sample records approximately 130,000 clones, under 85% being singletons. This clone has a handful of counts. At one boundary the junction diverges from the germline segment, which might be a read error. Sample: peripheral blood. The chain employs TRBV2 and TRBJ2-1; 9 bases match TRBD1. The TCR comes from a man in his forties with active or convalescent COVID-19. The CDR3 here is CASSGGQGWQVF. The DNA for the CDR3 is TGTGCCAGCAGCGGAGGACAGGGGTGGCAGGTCTTC.